This T cell receptor (beta chain) was retrieved from a study of CD4 T cells in lung cancer (dated by TCRdb to between 2018 and 2020). Concerning the study at large: In the study, blood T cells from NSCLC patients were screened for responses to candidate mutation-encoded neoepitopes, and neoantigen-specific CD4+ T-cell clones and TCRs were isolated. Tumor and non-adjacent lung tissue were obtained from a handful of patients undergoing curative-intent resections for stage I-III non-small cell lung cancer. Deep sequencing of TCRB was used to follow the frequency of neoantigen-specific clonotypes in tumor resections, non-adjacent lung and cultured T-cell products. Lung adenocarcinoma or squamous cell carcinoma was present in the resected patients, who were aged 60 to 69 at blood donation and were mostly former smokers. Treatments received by the patients before blood donation included platinum chemotherapy, and some patients received nivolumab or pembrolizumab. Broader findings and caveats from the paper: Rather than memory responses to the cancer, some blood-derived responses might reflect cross-reactivity or in vitro priming of naive T cells.

From the same resection, non-adjacent lung tissue was collected as far as possible from the malignant lesion, at a distance of at least 3 cm. Libraries were prepared through the immunoSEQ multiplex PCR assay. DNA was isolated using Qiagen DNeasy or QIAamp micro DNA kits, and TCRB was sequenced using the Adaptive Biotechnology human TCRB sequencing kit. Sequencing of TCRB libraries was performed on an Illumina MiSeq. For the original study's pipeline: TCRB sequence data were analyzed with the kit provider's software, and tumor enrichment of clonotype templates was tested with Fisher's exact test. TCRdb holds this immuneACCESS table with in-frame rearrangements only. Some clones are missing; in checked studies, unresolved V genes explain under half, and the rest has no known cause. From that table come the V and J calls and clone size; the DNA was used to work out D and trimming. Counted in this sample were some 10,000 clones; around 66% of them appeared once. The leading ten clones occupy roughly 15% of the sample.

Inclusive of the bounding cysteine and phenylalanine, the CDR3 is 15 residues long. The CDR3 DNA has 45 bases and is translated from base 1. Trimming takes 1 base from V and 0 bases from J, and the germline ends sit 9 bases apart. Taken from the germline V gene, the CDR1 and CDR2 loops are SGDLS and YYNGEE. Comments on this clone: The antigen it recognizes is unknown. Base qualities are not recorded, but no much larger clone differs from it by a single base.

The sequence derives from a man in his 60s with non-small cell lung cancer. Source material: normal lung tissue taken away from the tumor. Recombination linked TRBV9 to TRBJ2-3; D gene: possibly TRBD2, on 5 matching bases. The sequenced DNA is TGTGCCAGCAGCGTAAGCGGACTTAGCACAGATACGCAGTATTTT. Its translation is CASSVSGLSTDTQYF.